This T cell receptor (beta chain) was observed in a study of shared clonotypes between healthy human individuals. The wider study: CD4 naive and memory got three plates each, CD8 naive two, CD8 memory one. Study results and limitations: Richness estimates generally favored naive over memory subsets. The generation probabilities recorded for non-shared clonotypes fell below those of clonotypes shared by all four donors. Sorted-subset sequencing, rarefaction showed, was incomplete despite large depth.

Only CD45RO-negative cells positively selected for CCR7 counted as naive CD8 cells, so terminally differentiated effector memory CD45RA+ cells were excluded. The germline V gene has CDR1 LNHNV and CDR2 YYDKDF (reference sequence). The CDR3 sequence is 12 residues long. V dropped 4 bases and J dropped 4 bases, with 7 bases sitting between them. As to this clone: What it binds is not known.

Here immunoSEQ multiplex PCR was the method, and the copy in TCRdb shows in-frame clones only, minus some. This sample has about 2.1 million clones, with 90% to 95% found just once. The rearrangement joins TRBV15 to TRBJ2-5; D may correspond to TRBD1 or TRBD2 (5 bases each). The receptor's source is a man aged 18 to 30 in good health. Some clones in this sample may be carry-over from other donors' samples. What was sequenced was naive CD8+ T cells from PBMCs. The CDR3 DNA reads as TGTGCCACCAGCATTGGGGGAGAGACCCAGTACTTC. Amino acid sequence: CATSIGGETQYF.